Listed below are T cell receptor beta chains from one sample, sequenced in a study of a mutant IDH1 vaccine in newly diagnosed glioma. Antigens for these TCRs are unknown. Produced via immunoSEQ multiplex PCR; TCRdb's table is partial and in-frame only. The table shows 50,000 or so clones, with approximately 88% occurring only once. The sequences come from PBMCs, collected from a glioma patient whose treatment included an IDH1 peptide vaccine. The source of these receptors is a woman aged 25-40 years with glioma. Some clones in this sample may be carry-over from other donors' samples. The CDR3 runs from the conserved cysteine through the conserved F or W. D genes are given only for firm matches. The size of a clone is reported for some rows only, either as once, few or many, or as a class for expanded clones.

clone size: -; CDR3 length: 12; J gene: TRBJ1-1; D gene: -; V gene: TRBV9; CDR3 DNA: TGTGCCAGCAGCGGAAGGGGCTCTGAAGCTTTCTTT; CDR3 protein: CASSGRGSEAFF
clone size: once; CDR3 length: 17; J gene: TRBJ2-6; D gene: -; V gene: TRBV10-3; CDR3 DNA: TGTGCCATCAGTCCCAGGGGAGAGGTTTCGGGGGCCAACGTCCTGACTTTC; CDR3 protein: CAISPRGEVSGANVLTF
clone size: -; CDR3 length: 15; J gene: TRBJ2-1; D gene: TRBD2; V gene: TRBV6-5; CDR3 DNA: TGTGCCAGCAGCCGGGGGGTTAAGACCTACAATGAGCAGTTCTTC; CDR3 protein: CASSRGVKTYNEQFF
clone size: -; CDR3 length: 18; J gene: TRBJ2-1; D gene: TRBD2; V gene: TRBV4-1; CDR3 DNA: TGCGCCAGCAGCCAAGTGGGGCGTCATAGCGGGAGGGCCAATGAGCAGTTCTTC; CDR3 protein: CASSQVGRHSGRANEQFF
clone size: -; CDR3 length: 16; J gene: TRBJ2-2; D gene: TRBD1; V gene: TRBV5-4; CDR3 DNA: TGTGCCAGCAGCGTTACAGGGGGCGGATTGACCGGGGAGCTGTTTTTT; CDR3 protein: CASSVTGGGLTGELFF
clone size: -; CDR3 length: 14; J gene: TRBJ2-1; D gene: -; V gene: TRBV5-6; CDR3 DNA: TGTGCCAGCAGCTTGGGCCGACGGGCGAATGAGCAGTTCTTC; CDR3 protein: CASSLGRRANEQFF
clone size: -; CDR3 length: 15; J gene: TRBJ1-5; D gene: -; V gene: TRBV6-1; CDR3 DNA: TGTGCCAGCAGACAGGGAGTCAATAGCAATCAGCCCCAGCATTTT; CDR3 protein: CASRQGVNSNQPQHF
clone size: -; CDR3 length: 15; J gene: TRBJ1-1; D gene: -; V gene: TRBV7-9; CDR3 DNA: TGTGCCAGCAGCTCCCCAGGGGCGAGGGGGACTGAAGCTTTCTTT; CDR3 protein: CASSSPGARGTEAFF
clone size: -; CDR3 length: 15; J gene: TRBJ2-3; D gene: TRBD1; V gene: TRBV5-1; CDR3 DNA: TGCGCCAGCAGCTTTACAGGGGGCAGGACAGATACGCAGTATTTT; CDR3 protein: CASSFTGGRTDTQYF
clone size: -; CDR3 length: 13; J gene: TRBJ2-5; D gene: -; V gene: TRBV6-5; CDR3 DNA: TGTGCCAGCAGTTTGCGAGGGAAAGAGACCCAGTACTTC; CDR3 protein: CASSLRGKETQYF
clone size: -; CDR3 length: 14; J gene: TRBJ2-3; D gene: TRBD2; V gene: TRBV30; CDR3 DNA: TGTGCCTGGAGTGTAGGGGAGGGCCCAGATACGCAGTATTTT; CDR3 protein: CAWSVGEGPDTQYF
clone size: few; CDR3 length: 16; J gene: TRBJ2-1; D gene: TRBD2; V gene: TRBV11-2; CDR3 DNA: TGTGCCAGCAGCCGAATCGCCAGCGGGAGTTTTGATGAGCAGTTCTTC; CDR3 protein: CASSRIASGSFDEQFF
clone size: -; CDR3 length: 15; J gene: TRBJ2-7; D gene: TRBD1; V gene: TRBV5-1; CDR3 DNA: TGCGCCAGCAGCTTTCACAGGGGTCCGTCCTACGAGCAGTACTTC; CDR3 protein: CASSFHRGPSYEQYF
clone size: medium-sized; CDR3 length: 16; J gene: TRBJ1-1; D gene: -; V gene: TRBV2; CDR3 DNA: TGTGCCAGCAGTAGTAACCCGGACGGTTCGAACACTGAAGCTTTCTTT; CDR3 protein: CASSSNPDGSNTEAFF
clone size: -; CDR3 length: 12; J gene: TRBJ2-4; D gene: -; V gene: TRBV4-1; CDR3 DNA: TGCGCCAGCAGTACTAACAAAAACATTCAGTACTTC; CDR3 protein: CASSTNKNIQYF
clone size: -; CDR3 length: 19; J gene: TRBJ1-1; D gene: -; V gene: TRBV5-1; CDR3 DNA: TGCGCCAGCAGCTCAAGACCCGGGACACTCAGGAGGGTTGACACTGAAGCTTTCTTT; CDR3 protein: CASSSRPGTLRRVDTEAFF
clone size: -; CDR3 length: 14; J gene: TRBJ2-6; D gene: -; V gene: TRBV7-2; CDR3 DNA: TGTGCCAGCAGCCCCGAAGGGTGGGTAAACGTCCTGACTTTC; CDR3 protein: CASSPEGWVNVLTF
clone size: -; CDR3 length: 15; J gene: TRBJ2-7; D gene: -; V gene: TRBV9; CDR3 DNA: TGTGCCAGCAGCCGGGGGGAGGGGGTTTCCTACGAGCAGTACTTC; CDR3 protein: CASSRGEGVSYEQYF
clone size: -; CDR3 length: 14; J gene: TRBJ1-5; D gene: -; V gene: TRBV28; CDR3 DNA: TGTGCCAGCACCCCTCGGTGGGGGGAACAGCCCCAGCATTTT; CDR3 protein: CASTPRWGEQPQHF
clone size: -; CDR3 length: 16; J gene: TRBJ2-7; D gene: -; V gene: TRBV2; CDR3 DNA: TGTGCCAGCAGTGAAGCGCAATATCTGGGGATCTACGAGCAGTACTTC; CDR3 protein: CASSEAQYLGIYEQYF
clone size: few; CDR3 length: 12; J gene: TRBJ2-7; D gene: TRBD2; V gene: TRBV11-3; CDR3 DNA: TGTGCCAGCAGCTTCACCGGGGGGGAGCAGTACTTC; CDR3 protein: CASSFTGGEQYF
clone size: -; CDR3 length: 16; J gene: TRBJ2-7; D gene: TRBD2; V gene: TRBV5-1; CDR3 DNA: TGCGCCAGCAGCTTGTACGGCCGGGGAGGGGCGCACGAGCAGTACTTC; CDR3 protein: CASSLYGRGGAHEQYF
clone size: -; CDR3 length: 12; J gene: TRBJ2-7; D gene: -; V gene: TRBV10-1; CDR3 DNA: TGCGCCAGCAGCCTACACGCCTACGAGCAGTACTTC; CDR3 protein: CASSLHAYEQYF
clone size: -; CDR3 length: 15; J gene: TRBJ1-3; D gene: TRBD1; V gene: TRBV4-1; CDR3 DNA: TGCGCCAGCAGCCCGGGACAGGGGGCTGGAAACACCATATATTTT; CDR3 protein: CASSPGQGAGNTIYF
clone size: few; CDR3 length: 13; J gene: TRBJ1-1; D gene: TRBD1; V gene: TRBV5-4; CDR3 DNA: TGTGCCAGCAGGGACAGGGGAGTGACTGAAGCTTTCTTT; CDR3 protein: CASRDRGVTEAFF
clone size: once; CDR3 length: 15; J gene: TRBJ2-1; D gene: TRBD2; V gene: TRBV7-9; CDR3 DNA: TGTGCCAGCAGCTTAGGACTAGCGGGAGGGCATGAGCAGTTCTTC; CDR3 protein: CASSLGLAGGHEQFF
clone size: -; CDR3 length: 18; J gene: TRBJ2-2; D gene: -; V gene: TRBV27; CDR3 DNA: TGTGCCAGCAGTTGGTGGCCGGGAGAGGGCGCGAACACCGGGGAGCTGTTTTTT; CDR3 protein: CASSWWPGEGANTGELFF
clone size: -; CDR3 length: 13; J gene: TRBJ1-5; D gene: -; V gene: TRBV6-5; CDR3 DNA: TGTGCCAGCAGTTTTTCGGTGGATCAGCCCCAGCATTTT; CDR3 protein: CASSFSVDQPQHF
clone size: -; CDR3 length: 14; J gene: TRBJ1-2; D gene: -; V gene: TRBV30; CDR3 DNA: TGTGCCTGGAGAGTGTCAGAATACGACTATGGCTACACCTTC; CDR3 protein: CAWRVSEYDYGYTF
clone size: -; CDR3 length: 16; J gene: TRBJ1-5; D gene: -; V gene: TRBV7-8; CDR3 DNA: TGTGCCAGCAGCTTAGGGGCGATTGATAGCAATCAGCCCCAGCATTTT; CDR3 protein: CASSLGAIDSNQPQHF
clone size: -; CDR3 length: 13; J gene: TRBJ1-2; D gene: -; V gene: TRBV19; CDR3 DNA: TGTGCCAGTAGTCTCGGACCGATCTATGGCTACACCTTC; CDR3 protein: CASSLGPIYGYTF
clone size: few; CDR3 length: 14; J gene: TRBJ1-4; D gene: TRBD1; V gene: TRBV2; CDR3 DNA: TGTGCCACCGCGTCCGGGACAGGGGGTCTAAAACTGTTTTTT; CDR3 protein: CATASGTGGLKLFF
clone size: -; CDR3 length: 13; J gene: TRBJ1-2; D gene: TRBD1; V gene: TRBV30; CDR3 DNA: TGTGCCTGGGATCCGGGACAGGGCGTCGGCTACACCTTC; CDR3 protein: CAWDPGQGVGYTF
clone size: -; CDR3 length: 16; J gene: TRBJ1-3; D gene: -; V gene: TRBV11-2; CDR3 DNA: TGTGCCAGCAGCTTAGTTGACTCTCACTCTGGAAACACCATATATTTT; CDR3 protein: CASSLVDSHSGNTIYF
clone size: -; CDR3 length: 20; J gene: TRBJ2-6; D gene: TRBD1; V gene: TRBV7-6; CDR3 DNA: TGTGCCAGCAGCGCCGGGGGGACAGGGGGGGTGGCCTCTGGGGCCAACGTCCTGACTTTC; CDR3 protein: CASSAGGTGGVASGANVLTF
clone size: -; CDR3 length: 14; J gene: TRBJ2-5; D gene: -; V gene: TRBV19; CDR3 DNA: TGTGCCAGTAGTAGCTTAAGGGACCGAGAGACCCAGTACTTC; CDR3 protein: CASSSLRDRETQYF
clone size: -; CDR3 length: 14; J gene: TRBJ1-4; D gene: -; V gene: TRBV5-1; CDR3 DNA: TGCGCCAGCAGCTTAACAGGGAAGAGTGAAAAACTGTTTTTT; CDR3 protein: CASSLTGKSEKLFF
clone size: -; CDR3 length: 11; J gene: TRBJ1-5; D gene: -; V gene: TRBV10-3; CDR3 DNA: TGTGCCACCGGGGGCAATCAGCCCCAGCATTTT; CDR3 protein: CATGGNQPQHF
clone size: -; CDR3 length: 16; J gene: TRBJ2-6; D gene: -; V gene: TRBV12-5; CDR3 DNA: TGTGCTAGTGGTTTGGGAACAGGCTCTGGGGCCAACGTCCTGACTTTC; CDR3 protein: CASGLGTGSGANVLTF
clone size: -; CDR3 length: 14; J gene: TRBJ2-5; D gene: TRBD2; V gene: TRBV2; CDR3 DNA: TGTGCCAGCACAAGGACTAGCGGACAAGAGACCCAGTACTTC; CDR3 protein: CASTRTSGQETQYF
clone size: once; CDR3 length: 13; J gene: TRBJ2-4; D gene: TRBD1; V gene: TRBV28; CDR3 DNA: TGTGCCAGCAGCCAGGGACAGAGGAACATTCAGTACTTC; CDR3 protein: CASSQGQRNIQYF
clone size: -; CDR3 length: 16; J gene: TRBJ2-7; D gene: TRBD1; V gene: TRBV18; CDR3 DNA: TGTGCCAGCTCACTCCTCGGGACAGGACTTCTCTACGAGCAGTACTTC; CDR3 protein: CASSLLGTGLLYEQYF
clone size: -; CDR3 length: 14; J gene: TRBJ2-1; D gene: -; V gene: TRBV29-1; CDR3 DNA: TGCAGCGTCCCCTTTCGCCCCAACTACAATGAGCAGTTCTTC; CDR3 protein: CSVPFRPNYNEQFF
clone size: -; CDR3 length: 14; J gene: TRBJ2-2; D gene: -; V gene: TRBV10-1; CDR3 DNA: TGCGCCAGCAGTGAGGGCAGGTCAACCGGGGAGCTGTTTTTT; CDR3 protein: CASSEGRSTGELFF
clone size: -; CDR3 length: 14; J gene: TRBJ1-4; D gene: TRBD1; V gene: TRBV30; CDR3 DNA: TGTGCCTGGAGTCCCGGGACAGGGCCTGAAAAACTGTTTTTT; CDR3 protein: CAWSPGTGPEKLFF
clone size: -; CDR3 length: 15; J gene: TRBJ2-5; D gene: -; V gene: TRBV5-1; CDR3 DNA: TGCGCCAGCAGCATCCCGACCGGAGGCCAAGAGACCCAGTACTTC; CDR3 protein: CASSIPTGGQETQYF
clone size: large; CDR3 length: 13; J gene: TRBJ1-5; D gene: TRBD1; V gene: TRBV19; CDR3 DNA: TGTGCCAGTAGTTCCACCGGGACAGGGCTCCAGCATTTT; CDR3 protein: CASSSTGTGLQHF